The next 32 T cell receptor beta chains were all read from a single sample in a study of OX40 agonist ivuxolimab in advanced cancers. Libraries were prepared by immunoSEQ multiplex PCR; TCRdb keeps only in-frame clonotypes and omits some of them. The sample yields around 99,000 clones, about 91% seen once. The material sequenced was CD4+ or CD8+ T cells sorted from blood, taken in a trial of the OX40 agonist ivuxolimab. Every receptor here comes from an adult with an advanced solid tumor such as melanoma, head and neck, liver or kidney cancer.

The DNA for the CDR3 is TGTGCCAGCAGCCCCGGGACAGAAACAAAGACCCAGTACTTC. It is translated as CASSPGTETKTQYF. The J gene is TRBJ2-5, the V gene TRBV5-4, with 7 bases that match TRBD1. Unmatched junction bases numbered 9, after V lost 4 bases and J lost 6 bases. The length of the CDR3 is 14 residues. Germline V gene sequence: CDR1 SGHNT, CDR2 YYREEE (reference sequence).

The chain uses TRBV5-1 and TRBJ2-6; D is undetermined. The CDR3 contains 16 residues. Germline values: CDR1 SGHRS, CDR2 YFSETQ. V was clipped by 1 base and J by 2 bases, with 10 bases between them. CDR3 protein: CASSLSPGAGANVLTF. Written as DNA, the CDR3 is TGCGCCAGCAGCTTGTCGCCCGGTGCTGGGGCCAACGTCCTGACTTTC.

This sequence joins TRBV18 and TRBJ1-1; 9 bases fit TRBD1. Germline CDR1 is KGHSH and CDR2 is LQKENI. Unmatched junction bases numbered 12, after V lost 3 bases and J lost 4 bases. The CDR3 runs 17 residues. The CDR3 DNA follows: TGTGCCAGCTCACCTGGGACAGGGCGAGAGGCGGGCACTGAAGCTTTCTTT. It encodes CASSPGTGREAGTEAFF. The full variable domain, rest sourced from reference TRBV18 and TRBJ1-1, is NAGVMQNPRHLVRRRGQEARLRCSPMKGHSHVYWYRQLPEEGLKFMVYLQKENIIDESGMPKERFSAEFPKEGPSILRIQQVVRGDSAAYFCASSPGTGREAGTEAFFGQGTRLTVV.

The sample holds one count of this clone. The chain combines TRBV6-5 with TRBJ2-2; D not resolved. Germline V gene sequence: CDR1 MNHEY, CDR2 SVGAGI. V lost 5 bases and J lost 8, with 12 bases in between. The CDR3 consists of 13 residues. The CDR3 DNA reads TGTGCCAGCAGTAACGAACACCGTGGGGAGCTGTTTTTT. This encodes CASSNEHRGELFF.

In its sample, this clone was seen once. The rearrangement uses TRBV5-1 and TRBJ2-6; D gene ambiguous. Looked up from germline, CDR1 is SGHRS and CDR2 is YFSETQ. This CDR3 has 15 residues. Between the trimmed V and J ends, which lost 1 base and 0 bases, there was a span of 5 bases. CDR3 bases: TGCGCCAGCAGCTTGTCTAGCTCTGGGGCCAACGTCCTGACTTTC. Its translation: CASSLSSSGANVLTF.

Only one count was recorded for this clone. The chain recombines TRBV28 with TRBJ1-1; no definite D call. Germline lookup yields CDR1 MDHEN and CDR2 SYDVKM. The CDR3 spans 11 residues. The ends were cut back, 8 bases at V and 1 base at J, with 5 bases in the middle. The CDR3 reads CASGANTEAFF. CDR3 in DNA: TGTGCCAGCGGTGCGAACACTGAAGCTTTCTTT.

The chain combines TRBV10-1 with TRBJ2-1, with TRBD2 matching 8 bases. The CDR3 loop spans 16 amino acids. Germline V gene data show CDR1 as WNHNN and CDR2 as SYGVQD (reference sequence). V lost 5 bases to trimming and J lost 7 bases; unmatched junction nucleotides: 13. The CDR3 nucleotides are TGCGCCAGCAGTAGCGGGAGTGGTTCGTTGGGTAATGAGCAGTTCTTC. Residues: CASSSGSGSLGNEQFF.

This chain links TRBV5-5 with TRBJ2-3, with D possibly TRBD2 on 5 matching bases. Germline CDR1 reads SGHKS; CDR2 reads YYEKEE (reference sequence). Deletions cut 4 bases from V and 3 bases from J, with 9 bases between. This CDR3 is built from 13 residues. The CDR3 is CASSLLVTDTQYF. DNA of the CDR3: TGTGCCAGCAGCCTACTAGTGACAGATACGCAGTATTTT. The full variable domain, in which reference TRBV5-5 and TRBJ2-3 provide the parts outside the CDR3, is DAGVTQSPTHLIKTRGQQVTLRCSPISGHKSVSWYQQVLGQGPQFIFQYYEKEERGRGNFPDRFSARQFPNYSSELNVNALLLGDSALYLCASSLLVTDTQYFGPGTRLTVL.

The chain joins TRBV15 to TRBJ2-5; maybe TRBD2 (6 bases). The germline V and J ends were trimmed by 0 bases and 1 base, with 9 bases remaining between them. This CDR3 is built from 15 residues. CDR1 and CDR2 from the germline V gene are LNHNV and YYDKDF (reference sequence). The CDR3 nucleotides read TGTGCCACCAGCAGAGATTTGGGGGGCCAAGAGACCCAGTACTTC. Its translation: CATSRDLGGQETQYF.

The chain links TRBV19 to TRBJ2-2, with a weak D call TRBD2 (5 bases). This CDR3 has 14 amino acids. CDR1 is LNHDA and CDR2 is SQIVND in the germline V gene (reference sequence). With 4 bases removed from V and 4 bases from J, the gap between germline ends came to 10 bases. The CDR3 coding sequence is TGTGCCAGTAGTAGGCTAGAGGGCACCGGGGAGCTGTTTTTT. Amino acid sequence: CASSRLEGTGELFF.

This chain links TRBV7-6 with TRBJ2-1; 11 positions agree with TRBD1. From germline, CDR1 is SGHVS and CDR2 FNYEAQ. J was trimmed by 3 bases and V by 0 bases; bases with no gene match: 4. The CDR3 spans 17 residues. CDR3 region: CASSLATGTGGYNEQFF. CDR3 DNA sequence: TGTGCCAGCAGCTTAGCGACCGGGACAGGGGGCTACAATGAGCAGTTCTTC.

This clone was seen just once. The chain recombines TRBV5-1 with TRBJ2-5, with a weak D call TRBD2 (6 bases). The CDR3 is 15 amino acids. Germline V gene data show CDR1 as SGHRS and CDR2 as YFSETQ. Trimming left V 2 bases short and J 4 bases short, with 15 bases between. The DNA of the CDR3 is TGCGCCAGCAGCTTTCCGGGAGCGGTAGGAGAGACCCAGTACTTC. This codes for CASSFPGAVGETQYF.

J is TRBJ1-2 and V is TRBV5-1; TRBD1 might be the D (5 bases). Trimming took off 6 bases at V and 11 bases at J, with 29 bases between the two ends. The CDR3 loop spans 16 amino acids. The germline CDR1 and CDR2 sequences are SGHRS and YFSETQ. The CDR3 DNA follows: TGCGCCAGCACAGCTTCCCAGGGTTTAGCTTTTAACGATTACACCTTC. It is translated as CASTASQGLAFNDYTF.

The V and J genes are TRBV9 and TRBJ2-3; D is possibly TRBD1 (6 bases). The CDR3 has 18 amino acids. The V gene lost 7 bases and the J gene lost 5 bases, with 29 bases spanning the gap. Germline V gene data show CDR1 as SGDLS and CDR2 as YYNGEE. DNA for the CDR3: TGTGCCAGCCCGAATACCGGGGATCGGGGCAGGGGAGAAGATACGCAGTATTTT. The encoded protein is CASPNTGDRGRGEDTQYF.

The V call is TRBV11-2, the J call TRBJ2-7; unclear D gene. V was cut by 5 bases and J by 2 bases, with 16 bases left in between. Germline CDR1 reads SGHAT; CDR2 reads FQNNGV. The CDR3 has 15 residues. Here the CDR3 reads CASSAKGYVAYEQYF. The CDR3 nucleotides are TGTGCCAGCAGCGCCAAGGGATACGTAGCCTACGAGCAGTACTTC. The full variable domain, with the rest looked up from reference TRBV11-2 and TRBJ2-7, is EAGVAQSPRYKIIEKRQSVAFWCNPISGHATLYWYQQILGQGPKLLIQFQNNGVVDDSQLPKDRFSAERLKGVDSTLKIQPAKLEDSAVYLCASSAKGYVAYEQYFGPGTRLTVT.

This CDR3 reads CATRSGKPRGGYTF. In nucleotides, the CDR3 is TGTGCCACCCGATCAGGGAAACCCCGTGGGGGCTACACCTTC. The rearrangement joins TRBV27 to TRBJ1-2, with D possibly TRBD1 on 5 matching bases. This CDR3 is built from 14 residues. The V end lost 10 bases, the J end lost 8 bases, and 23 bases lay between the germline ends. Per the germline V gene, CDR1 is MNHEY and CDR2 is SMNVEV (reference sequence).

V is TRBV7-6 and J is TRBJ2-5; 12 bases match TRBD2. The end of the DNA is better explained by TRBJ2-7, so the J call may be wrong. The V gene's germline CDR1 is SGHVS and CDR2 FNYEAQ. This CDR3 comprises 16 residues. The CDR3 spells CASSFLAGGSSYEQYF. DNA of the CDR3: TGTGCCAGCAGCTTCCTAGCGGGAGGGAGCTCCTACGAGCAGTACTTC.

The CDR3 spells CASSQPPFGRVDYGYTF. For the CDR3, the DNA is TGCGCCAGCAGCCAACCTCCATTCGGCAGGGTTGACTATGGCTACACCTTC. V is TRBV4-1 and J is TRBJ1-2; a weak D match, TRBD1 (5 bases). The CDR3 extends over 17 amino acids. CDR1 MGHRA and CDR2 YSYEKL come from the germline V gene. V was shortened by 2 bases and J by 3 bases, with 19 bases between the two germline ends.

The chain combines TRBV7-2 with TRBJ1-6; maybe TRBD1 (6 bases). The length of the CDR3 is 14 residues. With 5 bases removed from V and 9 bases from J, the gap between germline ends came to 14 bases. Per germline, CDR1 SGHTA and CDR2 FQGNSA. CDR3 DNA sequence: TGTGCCAGCAGCCAGGGGTGGGGCCCTTCACCCCTCCACTTT. Protein sequence: CASSQGWGPSPLHF.

The chain recombines TRBV7-2 with TRBJ2-2; 12 bases fit TRBD2. The CDR3 consists of 17 residues. CDR1 is SGHTA, CDR2 FQGNSA, per germline. The V segment lost 2 bases and the J segment 5 bases; nucleotides outside the gene matches: 6. The CDR3 bases are TGTGCCAGCAGCTTATCTAGCGGGAGGGCCGGAACCGGGGAGCTGTTTTTT. This encodes CASSLSSGRAGTGELFF. Complete variable domain (other parts from reference TRBV7-2 and TRBJ2-2): GAGVSQSPSNKVTEKGKDVELRCDPISGHTALYWYRQSLGQGLEFLIYFQGNSAPDKSGLPSDRFSAERTGGSVSTLTIQRTQQEDSAVYLCASSLSSGRAGTGELFFGEGSRLTVL.

This chain joins TRBV28 and TRBJ2-5; the match to TRBD1 covers 8 bases. CDR3 length equals 16 residues. The germline CDR1 and CDR2 sequences are MDHEN and SYDVKM. With V trimmed by 4 bases and J by 4 bases, 11 bases remained unmatched. CDR3 DNA: TGTGCCAGCAGTTCCCAGGGGGCAGGGCTGAGAGAGACCCAGTACTTC. It is translated as CASSSQGAGLRETQYF.

The rearrangement joins TRBV29-1 to TRBJ2-7, with D perhaps assigned TRBD1 or TRBD2 (5 bases each). Germline loops: CDR1 SQVTM, CDR2 ANQGSEA. With 3 bases removed from V and 1 base from J, the gap between germline ends came to 13 bases. There are 14 residues in the CDR3. Here the CDR3 reads CSVDYGTPSYEQYF. The CDR3 DNA reads TGCAGCGTTGATTACGGGACGCCATCCTACGAGCAGTACTTC.

The V call is TRBV5-8, the J call TRBJ2-7; D gene ambiguous. Trimming removed 0 bases from V and 4 bases from J, with 8 bases in between. Germline CDR1 SGHTS, CDR2 YDEGEE. This CDR3 comprises 13 residues. CDR3 sequence reads: CASSLVTSYEQYF. DNA of the CDR3: TGTGCCAGCAGCTTGGTTACCTCTTACGAGCAGTACTTC.

CDR3 coding DNA: TGTGCCAGCCGATCCTCGGATTGGATCAATGAGCAGTTCTTC. Translation: CASRSSDWINEQFF. V and J are TRBV27 and TRBJ2-1; D is unclear. CDR1 MNHEY and CDR2 SMNVEV come from the germline V gene (reference sequence). The ends were cut back, 8 bases at V and 6 bases at J, with 17 bases in the middle. This CDR3 is built from 14 residues.

The chain uses TRBV4-3 and TRBJ2-7, with D perhaps matching TRBD1 (5 bases). Trimming removed 4 bases from V and 6 bases from J, with 16 bases in between. Germline CDR1 LGHNA, CDR2 YSLEER. CDR3 size: 14 residues. Written as DNA, the CDR3 is TGCGCCAGCAGCCTACGTCAGGGTTTCTCCGAGCAGTACTTC. It encodes CASSLRQGFSEQYF.

The chain recombines TRBV6-4 with TRBJ2-5; 7 bases are a match to TRBD1. The CDR3 is made up of 14 amino acids. The V segment lost 6 bases and the J segment 0 bases; nucleotides outside the gene matches: 4. Germline V gene lookup returns CDR1 MRHNA and CDR2 SNTAGT. Here the CDR3 DNA reads TGTGCCAGCAGCACAGGACAGGACCAAGAGACCCAGTACTTC. Translation gives CASSTGQDQETQYF.

The gene calls are TRBV7-2 and TRBJ2-5; weak D call: TRBD2 (6 bases). The J call may be incorrect, as the DNA end agrees better with TRBJ2-7. This CDR3 region has 13 residues. CDR1 is SGHTA, CDR2 FQGNSA, per germline. The CDR3 region is CASSLIREIEQYF. CDR3 sequence (DNA): TGTGCCAGCAGCCTAATTCGGGAGATCGAGCAGTACTTC.

J is TRBJ2-5 and V is TRBV7-9; the D gene could be TRBD1 or TRBD2 (5 bases each). The CDR3 totals 14 residues. Germline CDR1 reads SEHNR; CDR2 reads FQNEAQ (reference sequence). The V end was cut by 7 bases, the J end by 11 bases, with 23 bases between. The chain's CDR3 is CASNSESLVGEQYF. The DNA of the CDR3 is TGTGCCAGCAATTCGGAGTCCTTAGTGGGGGAGCAGTACTTC.

This chain joins TRBV7-3 and TRBJ2-1, with D perhaps matching TRBD1 or TRBD2 (5 bases each). Germline V gene sequence: CDR1 SGHTA, CDR2 FQGTGA. The CDR3 has 13 amino acids. V dropped 5 bases and J dropped 4 bases, with 9 bases sitting between them. In DNA, the CDR3 is TGTGCCAGCAGCGAGGGGCCTTACAATGAGCAGTTCTTC. Translated, it gives CASSEGPYNEQFF.

The V call is TRBV7-2, the J call TRBJ1-2; D perhaps matches TRBD1 (5 bases). In germline, CDR1 is SGHTA, CDR2 FQGNSA. The CDR3 length is 15 residues. Trimming stripped 5 bases from V and 4 bases from J, with 17 bases between. The CDR3 coding sequence is TGTGCCAGCAGCCCCGGGGCGGGCACTGGCTATGGCTACACCTTC. It is translated as CASSPGAGTGYGYTF.

The rearrangement joins TRBV28 to TRBJ1-2, with D unclear. Trimming removed 7 bases at V and 1 base at J, with 13 bases between. Germline CDR1 and CDR2: MDHEN and SYDVKM. This CDR3 is built from 14 residues. CDR3 protein: CASNQDGNNYGYTF. The DNA for the CDR3 is TGTGCCAGCAACCAAGACGGGAATAACTATGGCTACACCTTC.

The chain combines TRBV5-4 with TRBJ1-4, with a tentative D call TRBD1 (6 bases). The germline V and J ends were trimmed by 4 bases and 5 bases, with 24 bases remaining between them. Germline V CDR1 and CDR2: SGHNT, YYREEE (reference sequence). The CDR3 contains 18 residues. Written as DNA, the CDR3 is TGTGCCAGCAGCCCCACAGGGCCCTCTGCTACTGCGAATGAAAAACTGTTTTTT. It translates to CASSPTGPSATANEKLFF.